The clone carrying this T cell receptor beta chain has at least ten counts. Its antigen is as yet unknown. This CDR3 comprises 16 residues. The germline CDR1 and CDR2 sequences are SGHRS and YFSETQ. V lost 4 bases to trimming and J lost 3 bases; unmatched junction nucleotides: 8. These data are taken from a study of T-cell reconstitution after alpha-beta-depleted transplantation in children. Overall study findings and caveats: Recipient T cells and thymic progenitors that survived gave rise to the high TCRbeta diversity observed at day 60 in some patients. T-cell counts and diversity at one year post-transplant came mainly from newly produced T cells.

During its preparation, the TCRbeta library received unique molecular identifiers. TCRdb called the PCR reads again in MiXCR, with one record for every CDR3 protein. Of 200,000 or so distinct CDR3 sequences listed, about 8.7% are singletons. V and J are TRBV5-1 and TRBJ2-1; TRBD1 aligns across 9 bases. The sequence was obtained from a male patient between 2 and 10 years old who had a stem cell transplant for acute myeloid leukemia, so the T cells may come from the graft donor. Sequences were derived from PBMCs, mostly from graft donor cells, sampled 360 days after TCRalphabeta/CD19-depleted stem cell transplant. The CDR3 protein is CASSRSTGGFYNEQFF. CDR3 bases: TGCGCCAGCAGCAGGTCGACAGGGGGTTTCTACAATGAGCAGTTCTTC.